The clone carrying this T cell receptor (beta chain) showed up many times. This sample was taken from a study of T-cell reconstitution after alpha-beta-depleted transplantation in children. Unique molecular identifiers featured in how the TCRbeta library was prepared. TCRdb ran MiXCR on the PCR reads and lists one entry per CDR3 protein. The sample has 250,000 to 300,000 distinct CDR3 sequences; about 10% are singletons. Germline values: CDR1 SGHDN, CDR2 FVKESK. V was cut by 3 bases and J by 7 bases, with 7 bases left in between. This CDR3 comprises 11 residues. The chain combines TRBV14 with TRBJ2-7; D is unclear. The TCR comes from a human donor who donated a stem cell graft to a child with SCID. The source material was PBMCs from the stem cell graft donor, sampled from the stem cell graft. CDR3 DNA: TGTGCCAGCAGCCAGGGCTTGGAGCAGTACTTC. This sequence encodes CASSQGLEQYF. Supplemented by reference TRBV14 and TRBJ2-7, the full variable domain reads EAGVTQFPSHSVIEKGQTVTLRCDPISGHDNLYWYRRVMGKEIKFLLHFVKESKQDESGMPNNRFLAERTGGTYSTLKVQPAELEDSGVYFCASSQGLEQYFGPGTRLTVT.